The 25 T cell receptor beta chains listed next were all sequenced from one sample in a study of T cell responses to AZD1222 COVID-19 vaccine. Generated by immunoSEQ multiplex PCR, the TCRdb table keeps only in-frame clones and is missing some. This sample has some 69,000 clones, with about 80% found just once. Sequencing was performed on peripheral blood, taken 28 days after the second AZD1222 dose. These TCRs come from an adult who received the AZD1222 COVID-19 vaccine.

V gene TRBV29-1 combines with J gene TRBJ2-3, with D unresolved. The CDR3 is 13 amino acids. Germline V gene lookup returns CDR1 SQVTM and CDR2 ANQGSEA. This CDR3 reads CSGVSSSTDTQYF. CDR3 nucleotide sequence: TGCAGTGGGGTCTCTTCTAGCACAGATACGCAGTATTTT.

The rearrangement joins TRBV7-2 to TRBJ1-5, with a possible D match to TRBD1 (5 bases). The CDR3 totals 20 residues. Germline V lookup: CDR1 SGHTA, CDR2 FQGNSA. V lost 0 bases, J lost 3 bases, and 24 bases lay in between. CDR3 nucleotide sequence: TGTGCCAGCAGCTTAGCGGTAACGGGGCGGTTTTTCCGCCCCAATCAGCCCCAGCATTTT. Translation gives CASSLAVTGRFFRPNQPQHF.

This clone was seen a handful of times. DNA for the CDR3: TGTGCCAGCAGGGGGGGGGACAGGGAAAGAAACACCATATATTTT. Encoded protein: CASRGGDRERNTIYF. The gene calls are TRBV28 and TRBJ1-3, with 9 bases identical to TRBD1. Germline values: CDR1 MDHEN, CDR2 SYDVKM. With 6 bases clipped from V and 5 bases from J, the junction kept 8 bases outside the gene matches. The length of the CDR3 is 15 residues.

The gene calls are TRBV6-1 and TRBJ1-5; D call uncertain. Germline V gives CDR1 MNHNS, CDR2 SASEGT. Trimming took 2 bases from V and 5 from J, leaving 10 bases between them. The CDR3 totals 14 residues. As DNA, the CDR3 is TGTGCCAGCAGTGAATCCAGGAGAGATCAGCCCCAGCATTTT. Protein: CASSESRRDQPQHF.

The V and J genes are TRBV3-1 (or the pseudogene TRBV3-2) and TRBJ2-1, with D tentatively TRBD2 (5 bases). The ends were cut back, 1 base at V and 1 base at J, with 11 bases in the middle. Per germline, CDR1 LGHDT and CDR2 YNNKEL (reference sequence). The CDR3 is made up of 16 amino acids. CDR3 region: CASSQARRLSYNEQFF. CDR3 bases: TGTGCCAGCAGCCAAGCTCGGCGACTATCCTACAATGAGCAGTTCTTC.

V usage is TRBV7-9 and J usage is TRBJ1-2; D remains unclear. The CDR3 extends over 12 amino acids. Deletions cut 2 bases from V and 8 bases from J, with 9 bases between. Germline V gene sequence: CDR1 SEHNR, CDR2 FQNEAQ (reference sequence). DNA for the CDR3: TGTGCCAGCAGCTTACATCTTTCCGGCTACACCTTC. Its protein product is CASSLHLSGYTF.

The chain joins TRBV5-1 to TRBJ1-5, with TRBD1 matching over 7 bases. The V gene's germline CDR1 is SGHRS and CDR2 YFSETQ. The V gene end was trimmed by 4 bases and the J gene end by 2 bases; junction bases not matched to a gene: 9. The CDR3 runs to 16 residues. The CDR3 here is CASSPGTGTGNQPQHF. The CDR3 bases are TGCGCCAGCAGCCCAGGCACCGGGACAGGCAATCAGCCCCAGCATTTT.

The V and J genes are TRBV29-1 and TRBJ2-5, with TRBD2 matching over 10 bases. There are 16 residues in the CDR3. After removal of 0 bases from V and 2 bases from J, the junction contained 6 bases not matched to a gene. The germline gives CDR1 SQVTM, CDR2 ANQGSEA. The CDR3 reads CSVEDMASGGQETQYF. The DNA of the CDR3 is TGCAGCGTTGAAGATATGGCTAGCGGGGGTCAAGAGACCCAGTACTTC.

The CDR3, as DNA: TGTGCCAGCAGCCCCGCCGCCGCCTCTGGAAACACCATATATTTT. Translating gives CASSPAAASGNTIYF. This chain uses TRBV7-6 with TRBJ1-3, with no clear D. CDR1 and CDR2 (germline): SGHVS, FNYEAQ. Trimming took 5 bases from V and 0 from J, leaving 11 bases between them. This CDR3 is built from 15 residues.

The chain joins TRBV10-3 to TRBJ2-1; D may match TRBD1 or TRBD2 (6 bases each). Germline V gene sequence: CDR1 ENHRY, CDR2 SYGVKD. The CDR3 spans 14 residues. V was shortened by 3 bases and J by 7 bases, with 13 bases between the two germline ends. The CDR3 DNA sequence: TGTGCCATCAGTGAAGGGGGGCCGGGAAATGAGCAGTTCTTC. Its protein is CAISEGGPGNEQFF.

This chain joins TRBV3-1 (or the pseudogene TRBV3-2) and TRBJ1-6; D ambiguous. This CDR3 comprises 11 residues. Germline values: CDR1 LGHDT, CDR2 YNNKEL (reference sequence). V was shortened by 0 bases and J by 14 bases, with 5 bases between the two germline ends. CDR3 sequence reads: CASSQDGALHF. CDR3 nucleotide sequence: TGTGCCAGCAGCCAAGATGGGGCCCTCCACTTT.

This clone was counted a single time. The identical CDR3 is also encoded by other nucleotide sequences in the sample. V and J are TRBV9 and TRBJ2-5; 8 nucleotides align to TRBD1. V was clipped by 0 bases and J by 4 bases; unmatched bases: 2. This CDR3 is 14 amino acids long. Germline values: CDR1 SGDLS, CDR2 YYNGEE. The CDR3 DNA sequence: TGTGCCAGCAGCGTAGGTGGGACAGGAGAGACCCAGTACTTC. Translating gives CASSVGGTGETQYF.

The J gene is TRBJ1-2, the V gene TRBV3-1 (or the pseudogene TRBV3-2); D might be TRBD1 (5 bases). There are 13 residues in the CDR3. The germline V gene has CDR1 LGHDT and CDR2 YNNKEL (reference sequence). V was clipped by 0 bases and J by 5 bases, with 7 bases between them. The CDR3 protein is CASSQDGQYGYTF. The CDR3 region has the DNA TGTGCCAGCAGCCAAGATGGACAATATGGCTACACCTTC.

The CDR3 sequence: CAISEWDRGFNTEAFF. The CDR3 DNA follows: TGTGCCATCAGTGAGTGGGACAGGGGGTTCAACACTGAAGCTTTCTTT. The chain is built from TRBV10-3 and TRBJ1-1; TRBD1 aligns across 11 bases. Germline CDR1 and CDR2: ENHRY and SYGVKD. With V trimmed by 1 base and J by 2 bases, 3 bases remained unmatched. This CDR3 has 16 amino acids.

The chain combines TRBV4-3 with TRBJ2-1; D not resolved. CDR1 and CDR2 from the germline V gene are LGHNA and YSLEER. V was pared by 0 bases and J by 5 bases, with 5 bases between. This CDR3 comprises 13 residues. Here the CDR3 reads CASSQDLDNEQFF. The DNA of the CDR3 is TGCGCCAGCAGCCAAGATCTAGACAATGAGCAGTTCTTC.

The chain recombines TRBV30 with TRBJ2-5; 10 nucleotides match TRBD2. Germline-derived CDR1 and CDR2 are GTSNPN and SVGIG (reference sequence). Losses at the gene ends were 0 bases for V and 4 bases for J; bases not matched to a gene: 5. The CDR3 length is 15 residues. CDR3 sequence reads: CAWSVRTSGAETQYF. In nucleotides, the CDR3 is TGTGCCTGGAGTGTACGGACTAGCGGAGCAGAGACCCAGTACTTC.

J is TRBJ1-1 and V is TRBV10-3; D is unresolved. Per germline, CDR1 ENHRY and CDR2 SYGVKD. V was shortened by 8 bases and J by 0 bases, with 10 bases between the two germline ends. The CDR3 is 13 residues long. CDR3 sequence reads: CAIAYGMNTEAFF. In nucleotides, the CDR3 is TGTGCCATCGCCTACGGCATGAACACTGAAGCTTTCTTT.

The CDR3 DNA is TGTGCCAGCAGCTTGGATGCAAAGAACACTGAAGCTTTCTTT. Translation: CASSLDAKNTEAFF. The V gene is TRBV5-4, the J gene TRBJ1-1; D not certain. Germline V gives CDR1 SGHNT, CDR2 YYREEE (reference sequence). The CDR3 is 14 residues long. Trimming pared 0 bases from V and 1 base from J, leaving 7 bases between.

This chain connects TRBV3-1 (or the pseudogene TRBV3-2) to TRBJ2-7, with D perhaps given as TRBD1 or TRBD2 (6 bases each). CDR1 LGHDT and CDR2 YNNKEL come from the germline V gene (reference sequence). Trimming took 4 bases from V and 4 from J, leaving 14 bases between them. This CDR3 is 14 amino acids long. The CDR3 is CASSPTGAHYEQYF. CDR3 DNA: TGTGCCAGCAGCCCGACGGGGGCCCATTACGAGCAGTACTTC.

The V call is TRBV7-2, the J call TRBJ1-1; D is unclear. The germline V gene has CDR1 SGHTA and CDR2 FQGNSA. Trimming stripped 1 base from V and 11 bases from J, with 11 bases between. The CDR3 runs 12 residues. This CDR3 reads CASSLVLGVAFF. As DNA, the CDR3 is TGTGCCAGCAGCTTAGTGCTAGGAGTGGCTTTCTTT.

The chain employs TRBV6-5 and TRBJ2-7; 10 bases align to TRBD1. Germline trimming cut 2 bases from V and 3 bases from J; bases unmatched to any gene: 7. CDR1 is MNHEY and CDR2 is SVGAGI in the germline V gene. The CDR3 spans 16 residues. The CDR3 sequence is CASSYTRTGGIYEQYF. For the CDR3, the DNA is TGTGCCAGCAGTTACACTAGGACAGGGGGAATCTACGAGCAGTACTTC.

As DNA, the CDR3 is TGTGCCAGCAGTTTTAGAGTGGGAGAGCAGTACTTC. Translating gives CASSFRVGEQYF. This chain uses TRBV12-3 or TRBV12-4 with TRBJ2-7; D unresolved. V lost 3 bases and J lost 7, with 10 bases in between. The CDR3 covers 12 residues.

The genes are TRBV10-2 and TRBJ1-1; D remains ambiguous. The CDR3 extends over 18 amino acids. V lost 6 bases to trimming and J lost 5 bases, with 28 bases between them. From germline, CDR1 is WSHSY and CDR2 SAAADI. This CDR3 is CASRAYSYPNFPGTEAFF. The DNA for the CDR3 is TGCGCCAGCAGGGCTTATTCGTATCCAAACTTTCCAGGTACTGAAGCTTTCTTT.

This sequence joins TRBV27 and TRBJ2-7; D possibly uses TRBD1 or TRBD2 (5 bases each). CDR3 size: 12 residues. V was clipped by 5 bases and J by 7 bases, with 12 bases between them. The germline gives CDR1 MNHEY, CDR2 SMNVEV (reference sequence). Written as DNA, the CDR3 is TGTGCCAGCAGTGGGGGTTCGGGGGAGCAGTACTTC. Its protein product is CASSGGSGEQYF.

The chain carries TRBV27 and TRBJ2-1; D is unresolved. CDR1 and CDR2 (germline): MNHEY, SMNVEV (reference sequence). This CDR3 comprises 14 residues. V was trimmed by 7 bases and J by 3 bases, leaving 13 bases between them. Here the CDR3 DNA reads TGTGCCAGCACACTCTCGCCGGGCTACAATGAGCAGTTCTTC. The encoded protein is CASTLSPGYNEQFF.